This T cell receptor beta chain came from a study of blood T cell repertoires in COVID-19. Looking at the study overall: Acute and convalescent COVID-19 specimens originated in the United States, Italy and Spain.

This clone was seen only once. The Seattle patients joined while their infection was active and were tracked longitudinally afterward. The assay was immunoSEQ multiplex PCR, and TCRdb's table has in-frame clones only and misses some. Among 250,000 to 350,000 clones listed, over 75% were seen once. What was sequenced was peripheral blood. The origin of this receptor is a human donor with COVID-19, enrolled during active disease. The donor label of this sample is uncertain.

Written as DNA, the CDR3 is TGCAGCGCATCCCCCGGACAGGGACAGGGGACTGAAGCTTTCTTT. Residues: CSASPGQGQGTEAFF. This chain connects TRBV29-1 to TRBJ1-1, with 10 bases aligning to TRBD1. The CDR3 extends over 15 amino acids. Germline assignment: CDR1 SQVTM and CDR2 ANQGSEA. J lost 5 bases, V lost 7 bases, and 13 bases had no gene match. Together with reference TRBV29-1 and TRBJ1-1, the CDR3 gives the full variable domain: SAVISQKPSRDICQRGTSLTIQCQVDSQVTMMFWYRQQPGQSLTLIATANQGSEATYESGFVIDKFPISRPNLTFSTLTVSNMSPEDSSIYLCSASPGQGQGTEAFFGQGTRLTVV.